These 4 T cell receptor beta chains share one sample of origin, sequenced in a study of CD8 T cell repertoires and HIV-1 epitope variants. The data were produced by immunoSEQ multiplex PCR, yet TCRdb's version contains in-frame clones alone and is incomplete. The sample records tens of thousands of clones, over 70% being singletons. Specimen: uncultured baseline CD8+ T cells from peripheral blood mononuclear cells (PBMCs). The receptors originated from a male donor with HIV.

This clone was recorded a few times. This chain connects TRBV5-6 to TRBJ2-7; D remains ambiguous. CDR3 length equals 11 residues. Between the trimmed V and J ends, which lost 0 bases and 3 bases, there was a span of 1 base. Looked up from germline, CDR1 is SGHDT and CDR2 is YYEEEE. The CDR3: CASSLGYEQYF. For the CDR3, the DNA is TGTGCCAGCAGCTTGGGCTACGAGCAGTACTTC.

V is TRBV2 and J is TRBJ2-5; no clear D gene. The CDR3 loop spans 14 amino acids. The germline V gene encodes CDR1 SNHLY and CDR2 FYNNEI. Trimming left V 8 bases short and J 1 base short, with 14 bases between. CDR3 sequence: CASGLGVGQETQYF. DNA for the CDR3: TGTGCCAGCGGCCTCGGCGTTGGCCAAGAGACCCAGTACTTC.

The chain links TRBV5-4 to TRBJ2-3; D gene ambiguous. The length of the CDR3 is 12 residues. Per the germline V gene, CDR1 is SGHNT and CDR2 is YYREEE (reference sequence). V lost 4 bases to trimming and J lost 6 bases, with 9 bases between them. The CDR3 loop reads CASSLLMDTQYF. In DNA form, the CDR3 reads TGTGCCAGCAGCCTTTTAATGGATACGCAGTATTTT. The complete variable domain, with remaining parts taken from reference TRBV5-4 and TRBJ2-3, reads ETGVTQSPTHLIKTRGQQVTLRCSSQSGHNTVSWYQQALGQGPQFIFQYYREEENGRGNFPPRFSGLQFPNYSSELNVNALELDDSALYLCASSLLMDTQYFGPGTRLTVL.

The chain carries TRBV6-5 and TRBJ1-5, with 11 bases aligning to TRBD1. CDR1 is MNHEY, CDR2 SVGAGI, per germline. Trimming removed 6 bases from V and 9 bases from J; junction bases left unmatched: 4. This CDR3 is 13 amino acids long. CDR3: CASSPGTGGPQHF. CDR3 bases: TGTGCCAGCAGCCCCGGGACAGGGGGGCCCCAGCATTTT.